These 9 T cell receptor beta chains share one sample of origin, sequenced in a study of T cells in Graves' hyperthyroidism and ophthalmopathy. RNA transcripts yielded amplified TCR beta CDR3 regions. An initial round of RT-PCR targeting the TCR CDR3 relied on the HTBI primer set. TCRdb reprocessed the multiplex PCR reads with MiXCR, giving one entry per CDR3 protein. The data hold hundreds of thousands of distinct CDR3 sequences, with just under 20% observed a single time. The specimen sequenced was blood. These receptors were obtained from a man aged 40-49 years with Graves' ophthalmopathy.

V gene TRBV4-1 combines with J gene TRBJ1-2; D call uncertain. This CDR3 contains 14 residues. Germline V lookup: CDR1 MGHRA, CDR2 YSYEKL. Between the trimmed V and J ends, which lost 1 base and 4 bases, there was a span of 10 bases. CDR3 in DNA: TGCGCCAGCAGCCAAGTGTCGAGCACCTATGGCTACACCTTC. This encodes CASSQVSSTYGYTF.

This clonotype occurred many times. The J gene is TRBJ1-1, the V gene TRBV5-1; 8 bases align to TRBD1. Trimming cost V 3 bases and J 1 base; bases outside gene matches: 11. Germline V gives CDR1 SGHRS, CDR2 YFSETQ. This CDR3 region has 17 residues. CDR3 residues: CASSSPSRGQGNTEAFF. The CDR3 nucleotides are TGCGCCAGCAGCTCCCCGAGCCGAGGACAGGGGAACACTGAAGCTTTCTTT.

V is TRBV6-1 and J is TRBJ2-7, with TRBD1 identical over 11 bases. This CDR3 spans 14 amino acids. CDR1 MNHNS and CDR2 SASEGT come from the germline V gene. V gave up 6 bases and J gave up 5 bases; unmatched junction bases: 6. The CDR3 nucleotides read TGTGCCAGCAGCCGGACAGGGGGCAGGGACGAGCAGTACTTC. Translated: CASSRTGGRDEQYF.

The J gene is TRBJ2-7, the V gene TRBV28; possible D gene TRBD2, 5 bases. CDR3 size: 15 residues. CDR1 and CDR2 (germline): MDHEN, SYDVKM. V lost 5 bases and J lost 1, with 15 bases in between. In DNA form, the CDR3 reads TGTGCCAGCAGTACTAGTGGCAGCGGTTCCTACGAGCAGTACTTC. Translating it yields CASSTSGSGSYEQYF.

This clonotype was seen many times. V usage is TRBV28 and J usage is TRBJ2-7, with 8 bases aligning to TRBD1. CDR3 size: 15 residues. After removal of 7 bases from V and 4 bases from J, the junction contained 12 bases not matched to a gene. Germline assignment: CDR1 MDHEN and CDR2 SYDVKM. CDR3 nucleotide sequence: TGTGCCAGCACCTCACAGGGGGTCTCTACTTACGAGCAGTACTTC. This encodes CASTSQGVSTYEQYF.

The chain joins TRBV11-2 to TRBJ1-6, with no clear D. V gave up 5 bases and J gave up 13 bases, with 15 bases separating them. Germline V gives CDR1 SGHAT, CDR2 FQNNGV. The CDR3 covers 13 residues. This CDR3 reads CASSTNERSPLHF. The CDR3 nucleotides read TGTGCCAGCAGCACCAATGAAAGATCGCCCCTCCACTTT. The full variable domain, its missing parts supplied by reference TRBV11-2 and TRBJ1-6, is EAGVAQSPRYKIIEKRQSVAFWCNPISGHATLYWYQQILGQGPKLLIQFQNNGVVDDSQLPKDRFSAERLKGVDSTLKIQPAKLEDSAVYLCASSTNERSPLHFGNGTRLTVT.

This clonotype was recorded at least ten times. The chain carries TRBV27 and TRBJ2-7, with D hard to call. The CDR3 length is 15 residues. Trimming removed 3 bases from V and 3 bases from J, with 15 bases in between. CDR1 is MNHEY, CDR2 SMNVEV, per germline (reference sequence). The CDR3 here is CASSFSPGQDYEQYF. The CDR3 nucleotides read TGTGCCAGCAGTTTCAGCCCGGGTCAGGACTACGAGCAGTACTTC.

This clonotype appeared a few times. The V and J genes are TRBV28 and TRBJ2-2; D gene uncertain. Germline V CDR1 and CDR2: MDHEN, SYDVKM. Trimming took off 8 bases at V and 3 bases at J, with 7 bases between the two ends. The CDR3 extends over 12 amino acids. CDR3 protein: CASQRDTGELFF. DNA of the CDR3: TGTGCCAGCCAAAGGGACACCGGGGAGCTGTTTTTT.

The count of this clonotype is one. The CDR3 is CASSQRPGDRTGIHLHF. The CDR3 DNA follows: TGTGCCAGCAGCCAACGTCCTGGGGACAGGACCGGCATTCACCTCCACTTT. The chain links TRBV14 to TRBJ1-6, with TRBD1 identical over 8 bases. Losses at the gene ends were 2 bases for V and 15 bases for J; bases not matched to a gene: 18. CDR1 and CDR2 from the germline V gene are SGHDN and FVKESK. The length of the CDR3 is 17 residues.